This TCR beta chain was found in a study of patients and donors after allogeneic stem cell transplantation. TCRdb called the RT-PCR reads again in MiXCR, with one record for every CDR3 protein. The table records about a million distinct CDR3 sequences, more than 15% of them present only once. From germline, CDR1 is MNHEY and CDR2 SMNVEV (reference sequence). The CDR3 loop spans 13 amino acids. The junction had 10 bases not matched to a gene; V was cut back by 8 bases and J by 11 bases. This clonotype was seen a handful of times. The TCR was taken from a human donor who was either an allogeneic HSCT recipient or a stem cell or donor lymphocyte infusion donor (not recorded which). It is not recorded whose cells these are; they may come from a transplant donor. The chain joins TRBV27 to TRBJ1-4; 8 bases are shared with TRBD1. Sequencing was done on a sample of blood, either unsorted or a sorted T cell fraction (not recorded which). CDR3 protein: CASGDRPYEKLFF. DNA for the CDR3: TGTGCCAGCGGGGACAGGCCTTACGAGAAACTGTTTTTT.